The sequence of this TCR beta chain was determined in a study of long-term antiretroviral therapy in people with HIV (dated by TCRdb to 2022 to 2024). Regarding the research as a whole: The earliest samples were collected about a decade before the 2015 WHO recommendation for immediate ART, when ART was typically delayed until CD4 counts fell. No cross-contamination during QIAcube processing was seen in test extractions of a monoclonal T-cell line run alongside 25 to 35 polyclonal samples. From 25 to 30 adults with confirmed HIV infection, the cohort provided 150 to 200 cryopreserved PBMC samples, gathered serially across a mean of around six years (range 1-12). A retrospective serial study tested whether changes in peripheral blood TRB repertoire composition and diversity were associated with ART initiation and durable HIV suppression. Eleven of the 30 participants with HIV were female. Overall study outcomes, separate from this receptor: At every time point, the repertoire was dominated by expanded TRB clones first identified before ART initiation, although this dominance fluctuated and, in many PLHIV, declined after ART. No data were available on ART adherence, viral resistance or therapy changes, limiting inferences about post-ART repertoire changes. Starting ART was linked to a significant rise in TRB diversity, yet even with long-term ART the diversity remained significantly lower than in transplant donor controls. The samples were dated from about 2003 to 2018, and the ART regimens that were used may be less effective than current ART regimens. Owing to limited PBMC availability, only the TCR beta chain was sequenced, without alpha chain pairing. Because pre-ART samples had limited cell numbers, unsorted PBMC were profiled rather than sorted CD4+ and CD8+ T cells. HIV repertoires had narrower CDR3 length ranges than controls, and the network structure suggested an antigen-experienced repertoire that shifted only slightly toward naive after ART.

The CDR3 starts with the cysteine, ends with the phenylalanine, and has 13 residues. The retained sequence is limited to the CDR3, 39 bases, with the frame set at the first base. CDR1 and CDR2 were assigned from the germline V gene as SNHLY and FYNNEI. V drops 4 bases and J drops 1 base, leaving 4 bases in between. Participants were included only if at least one PBMC sample before ART initiation and at least two post-ART samples were available. All participants with HIV were treated in the United States of America. Before DNA extraction, cryopreserved samples containing about 0.95-10 million PBMC were thawed and washed. At the time of the earliest PBMC sample, participants with HIV were aged between roughly 23 and 60 years. PBMC samples from each participant spanned 1-4 timepoints before ART initiation and 2-8 timepoints after ART initiation, with a median of 7 samples. For every participant, serial HIV viral load, CD4+ T-cell count, ART history and demographic data were obtained. A Qiagen kit on a QIAcube was used to extract genomic DNA from unsorted PBMC, with samples processed in batches of 12.

As regards this clone: Which antigen it targets is not known. No base-level quality is on record; no much larger clone is a single base apart. Distinct nucleotide sequences in the sample also encode this CDR3.

Sequencing of the TRB variable region was done with the immunoSEQ hsTCRB v3.0 assay at survey level resolution. A depth of roughly 40,000-50,000 T-cell genomes per sample was targeted for TRB sequencing. Pooled TRB libraries were sequenced on an Illumina MiSeq with a v3 150-cycle kit. In the original analysis: Repertoire analysis ran in R within a reproducible Nextflow workflow covering QC, data transformation and analysis. LymphoSeq2, an R package for exploring AIRR-Seq data, was used to implement the custom analyses. Four samples that produced fewer than 5000 total TRB sequences were removed, so approximately 190 HIV repertoires were analyzed. Among the 180 or so HIV repertoires that were kept, around 59 were collected before ART initiation and more than 120 were collected after ART initiation. Repertoires were downsampled to 5000 TRB nucleotide sequences, with summary statistics averaged over 100 downsampling iterations. Only TRB sequences with CDR3 regions of at least seven amino acids were retained for analysis. A Shannon entropy-derived clonality score and the Gini coefficient were used to measure diversity. In the repertoire networks, any two of the top 5000 CDR3 amino acid sequences were connected whenever the two sequences differed by an edit distance of one. For TRB CDR3 amino acid sequences, antigen specificity groups and MHC restriction were predicted with GLIPH2. CDR3 amino acid sequences were matched against VDJdb and McPAS-TCR to flag known CMV, EBV, HIV or tissue antigen associations. Pre-ART, post-ART and control groups were compared with Wilcoxon signed-rank tests and Holm-Bonferroni correction. Not all clones reach the TCRdb copy of this immuneACCESS table, which keeps in-frame sequences only. Checked studies attribute under half of the gap to unresolved V genes and leave the rest unexplained. That table is the source of V, J and clone size, and D and trimming were worked out from the DNA. This sample gives roughly 42,000 clones in total; around nine tenths of them show up just once. The ten largest make up 5.1% of the sample.

The clonotype originates from a woman aged 50 to 60 with HIV. The sample was unsorted PBMCs, taken 0.1 years before starting antiretroviral therapy. The rearrangement joined TRBV2 to TRBJ2-2, with the D gene not confidently named. The bases are TGTGCCAGCAGTGGCCAGAACACCGGGGAGCTGTTTTTT. This is translated as CASSGQNTGELFF.